This is a list of T cell receptor beta chains from one sample in a study of shared clonotypes between healthy human individuals. Generated by immunoSEQ multiplex PCR, the TCRdb table keeps only in-frame clones and is missing some. The sample includes 2.3 million or so clones, 85% to 95% seen only once; the top ten take approximately 0.4%. The specimen was naive CD4+ T cells from PBMCs. These TCRs come from a man younger than 35 in good health. Some clones in this sample may be carry-over from other donors' samples. CDR3s include the opening cysteine and the closing phenylalanine or tryptophan. The D gene is left open where the match is weak. Clone size is not always given. Where it is, it says once, few, many or a class for expanded clones.

j_gene: TRBJ2-7
abundance: -
d_gene: -
v_gene: TRBV7-9
CDR3aa: CASSLGGRRSLEQYF
CDR3nt: TGTGCCAGCAGCTTAGGTGGTCGTCGGAGTCTCGAGCAGTACTTC

j_gene: TRBJ2-3
abundance: -
d_gene: TRBD2
v_gene: TRBV28
CDR3aa: CASTKGGLAGVRDTQYF
CDR3nt: TGTGCCAGCACGAAGGGGGGGCTAGCGGGAGTCCGAGATACGCAGTATTTT

j_gene: TRBJ2-3
abundance: -
d_gene: -
v_gene: TRBV12-2
CDR3aa: CASRPGTSGRSTDTQYF
CDR3nt: TGTGCAAGTCGCCCCGGGACTAGCGGGCGCAGCACAGATACGCAGTATTTT

j_gene: TRBJ1-4
abundance: -
d_gene: TRBD1
v_gene: TRBV5-1
CDR3aa: CASSLGTGGLDEKLFF
CDR3nt: TGCGCCAGCAGCTTGGGGACAGGGGGCTTGGATGAAAAACTGTTTTTT

j_gene: TRBJ2-1
abundance: once
d_gene: -
v_gene: TRBV28
CDR3aa: CASSLSGGINEQFF
CDR3nt: TGTGCCAGCAGTTTATCAGGCGGGATCAATGAGCAGTTCTTC

j_gene: TRBJ2-7
abundance: once
d_gene: -
v_gene: TRBV6-6
CDR3aa: CASSQIPTITYEQYF
CDR3nt: TGTGCCAGCAGTCAAATCCCGACAATTACCTACGAGCAGTACTTC

j_gene: TRBJ2-7
abundance: -
d_gene: -
v_gene: TRBV7-2
CDR3aa: CASSLGRRSYEQYF
CDR3nt: TGTGCCAGCAGCTTAGGTCGGAGAAGCTACGAGCAGTACTTC

j_gene: TRBJ1-2
abundance: once
d_gene: TRBD1
v_gene: TRBV19
CDR3aa: CASSMSPRGGSGYTF
CDR3nt: TGTGCCAGTAGTATGTCCCCCCGAGGGGGCAGTGGCTACACCTTC

j_gene: TRBJ2-1
abundance: -
d_gene: -
v_gene: TRBV19
CDR3aa: CASSTVRGNEQFF
CDR3nt: TGTGCCAGTAGTACCGTTCGGGGCAATGAGCAGTTCTTC

j_gene: TRBJ1-2
abundance: once
d_gene: -
v_gene: TRBV15
CDR3aa: CATSRDPYGYTF
CDR3nt: TGTGCCACCAGCAGAGACCCTTATGGCTACACCTTC

j_gene: TRBJ2-7
abundance: -
d_gene: TRBD2
v_gene: TRBV10-3
CDR3aa: CAISDNPRTSGTFGYEQYF
CDR3nt: TGTGCCATCAGTGACAACCCCCGGACTAGCGGGACATTTGGCTACGAGCAGTACTTC

j_gene: TRBJ1-3
abundance: -
d_gene: -
v_gene: TRBV5-1
CDR3aa: CASSPGGSILTSGNTIYF
CDR3nt: TGCGCCAGCAGCCCAGGAGGCAGCATCCTGACCTCTGGAAACACCATATATTTT

j_gene: TRBJ2-5
abundance: -
d_gene: -
v_gene: TRBV25-1
CDR3aa: CASSDPLGVQETQYF
CDR3nt: TGTGCCAGCAGTGACCCCCTAGGAGTTCAAGAGACCCAGTACTTC

j_gene: TRBJ2-7
abundance: -
d_gene: TRBD1
v_gene: TRBV5-4
CDR3aa: CASSPTGTGNYEQYF
CDR3nt: TGTGCCAGCAGCCCGACCGGGACAGGGAACTACGAGCAGTACTTC

j_gene: TRBJ1-5
abundance: -
d_gene: TRBD1
v_gene: TRBV9
CDR3aa: CASSVARGQGGHQPQHF
CDR3nt: TGTGCCAGCAGCGTAGCCCGGGGACAGGGGGGTCATCAGCCCCAGCATTTT

j_gene: TRBJ1-5
abundance: few
d_gene: TRBD1
v_gene: TRBV5-6
CDR3aa: CASSHRGAQPQHF
CDR3nt: TGTGCCAGCAGCCACAGGGGCGCACAGCCCCAGCATTTT

j_gene: TRBJ2-7
abundance: -
d_gene: TRBD2
v_gene: TRBV5-1
CDR3aa: CASSSASGAYEQYF
CDR3nt: TGCGCCAGCAGCTCGGCTAGCGGGGCCTACGAGCAGTACTTC

j_gene: TRBJ2-2
abundance: -
d_gene: -
v_gene: TRBV18
CDR3aa: CASSIVIANTGELFF
CDR3nt: TGTGCCAGCTCAATCGTGATCGCGAACACCGGGGAGCTGTTTTTT

j_gene: TRBJ1-4
abundance: -
d_gene: -
v_gene: TRBV15
CDR3aa: CATSPGDNRNEKLFF
CDR3nt: TGTGCCACCAGCCCAGGGGACAACCGTAATGAAAAACTGTTTTTT

j_gene: TRBJ1-5
abundance: -
d_gene: -
v_gene: TRBV7-2
CDR3aa: CASSLGANQPQHF
CDR3nt: TGTGCCAGCAGCTTAGGCGCGAATCAGCCCCAGCATTTT

j_gene: TRBJ1-5
abundance: -
d_gene: -
v_gene: TRBV6-1
CDR3aa: CASYGSPAQPQHF
CDR3nt: TGTGCCAGCTACGGGTCCCCTGCTCAGCCCCAGCATTTT

j_gene: TRBJ2-2
abundance: -
d_gene: TRBD2
v_gene: TRBV5-4
CDR3aa: CASSFGGREVSTGELFF
CDR3nt: TGTGCCAGCAGCTTTGGAGGGCGGGAGGTGAGCACCGGGGAGCTGTTTTTT

j_gene: TRBJ2-1
abundance: -
d_gene: -
v_gene: TRBV9
CDR3aa: CASSFRGDEQFF
CDR3nt: TGTGCCAGCAGTTTCCGGGGAGATGAGCAGTTCTTC

j_gene: TRBJ2-1
abundance: -
d_gene: TRBD1
v_gene: TRBV5-1
CDR3aa: CASSLMGRGREHEQFF
CDR3nt: TGCGCCAGCAGCTTGATGGGTAGGGGGCGCGAGCATGAGCAGTTCTTC

j_gene: TRBJ2-7
abundance: once
d_gene: -
v_gene: TRBV5-1
CDR3aa: CASSLVARGASYEQYF
CDR3nt: TGCGCCAGCAGCTTGGTTGCCAGGGGGGCCTCCTACGAGCAGTACTTC

j_gene: TRBJ2-5
abundance: -
d_gene: -
v_gene: TRBV29-1
CDR3aa: CSVVRRLQETQYF
CDR3nt: TGCAGCGTTGTACGGCGGCTGCAAGAGACCCAGTACTTC

j_gene: TRBJ1-1
abundance: -
d_gene: -
v_gene: TRBV15
CDR3aa: CATSMWLNTEAFF
CDR3nt: TGTGCCACCAGCATGTGGTTGAACACTGAAGCTTTCTTT

j_gene: TRBJ2-2
abundance: -
d_gene: TRBD2
v_gene: TRBV5-6
CDR3aa: CASSFMGRETGELFF
CDR3nt: TGTGCCAGCAGCTTCATGGGGAGGGAGACCGGGGAGCTGTTTTTT

j_gene: TRBJ1-1
abundance: -
d_gene: -
v_gene: TRBV1
CDR3aa: CTTGVGTEAFF
CDR3nt: TGCACGACAGGGGTTGGAACTGAAGCTTTCTTT

j_gene: TRBJ1-1
abundance: -
d_gene: TRBD1
v_gene: TRBV29-1
CDR3aa: CSVSGQMNTEAFF
CDR3nt: TGCAGCGTGTCGGGACAGATGAACACTGAAGCTTTCTTT

j_gene: TRBJ2-7
abundance: -
d_gene: TRBD1
v_gene: TRBV25-1
CDR3aa: CASSATGGQSYEQYF
CDR3nt: TGTGCCAGCAGTGCCACAGGGGGCCAATCCTACGAGCAGTACTTC

j_gene: TRBJ2-7
abundance: -
d_gene: -
v_gene: TRBV6-5
CDR3aa: CASSLTGYEQYF
CDR3nt: TGTGCCAGCAGCTTGACAGGATACGAGCAGTACTTC

j_gene: TRBJ1-5
abundance: -
d_gene: -
v_gene: TRBV6-6
CDR3aa: CASNGQGNQPQHF
CDR3nt: TGTGCCAGCAACGGGCAGGGCAATCAGCCCCAGCATTTT

j_gene: TRBJ2-7
abundance: -
d_gene: TRBD2
v_gene: TRBV5-4
CDR3aa: CASSLSQRGTYEQYF
CDR3nt: TGTGCCAGCAGCTTATCCCAGCGGGGAACCTACGAGCAGTACTTC

j_gene: TRBJ2-5
abundance: -
d_gene: -
v_gene: TRBV20-1
CDR3aa: CSASLPETQYF
CDR3nt: TGCAGTGCTAGTCTCCCGGAGACCCAGTACTTC

j_gene: TRBJ1-3
abundance: -
d_gene: -
v_gene: TRBV25-1
CDR3aa: CASSEAGSSGNTIYF
CDR3nt: TGTGCCAGCAGTGAGGCGGGGAGCTCTGGAAACACCATATATTTT

j_gene: TRBJ2-7
abundance: -
d_gene: -
v_gene: TRBV7-9
CDR3aa: CASSLNGAGEQYF
CDR3nt: TGTGCCAGCAGCTTAAATGGGGCGGGCGAGCAGTACTTC

j_gene: TRBJ1-5
abundance: -
d_gene: -
v_gene: TRBV4-1
CDR3aa: CASSQGTNNQPQHF
CDR3nt: TGCGCCAGCAGCCAAGGGACCAACAATCAGCCCCAGCATTTT

j_gene: TRBJ2-3
abundance: -
d_gene: TRBD2
v_gene: TRBV2
CDR3aa: CASSEEAGVIDTQYF
CDR3nt: TGTGCCAGCAGTGAGGAAGCGGGAGTAATAGATACGCAGTATTTT

j_gene: TRBJ2-1
abundance: -
d_gene: -
v_gene: TRBV19
CDR3aa: CASSMIDGVPNNEQFF
CDR3nt: TGTGCCAGTAGTATGATAGACGGGGTTCCTAATAATGAGCAGTTCTTC

j_gene: TRBJ2-7
abundance: -
d_gene: TRBD1
v_gene: TRBV6-1
CDR3aa: CASSGTAIYEQYF
CDR3nt: TGTGCCAGCAGCGGGACAGCAATATACGAGCAGTACTTC

j_gene: TRBJ2-1
abundance: -
d_gene: -
v_gene: TRBV19
CDR3aa: CASSIIFSSSYNEQFF
CDR3nt: TGTGCCAGTAGTATAATCTTTTCTAGCTCCTACAATGAGCAGTTCTTC

j_gene: TRBJ1-1
abundance: -
d_gene: TRBD1
v_gene: TRBV2
CDR3aa: CASRGGQGRTEAFF
CDR3nt: TGTGCCAGCAGAGGGGGACAGGGCAGGACTGAAGCTTTCTTT

j_gene: TRBJ2-2
abundance: -
d_gene: TRBD2
v_gene: TRBV19
CDR3aa: CASTRTGTNTGERGFF
CDR3nt: TGTGCCAGTACCCGAACCGGGACTAACACCGGGGAGAGGGGGTTTTTT

j_gene: TRBJ2-3
abundance: -
d_gene: TRBD1
v_gene: TRBV5-1
CDR3aa: CASAEGQGATGGADTQYF
CDR3nt: TGCGCCAGCGCCGAAGGACAGGGGGCTACCGGTGGCGCAGATACGCAGTATTTT

j_gene: TRBJ2-5
abundance: -
d_gene: TRBD1
v_gene: TRBV5-1
CDR3aa: CASSSTGVAGETQYF
CDR3nt: TGCGCCAGCAGCTCAACAGGGGTAGCAGGAGAGACCCAGTACTTC

j_gene: TRBJ2-2
abundance: -
d_gene: -
v_gene: TRBV11-3
CDR3aa: CASSLDPVWRDNTGELFF
CDR3nt: TGTGCCAGCAGCTTAGATCCAGTGTGGCGGGATAATACCGGGGAGCTGTTTTTT

j_gene: TRBJ1-1
abundance: -
d_gene: -
v_gene: TRBV6-5
CDR3aa: CASSYSTGWGTEAFF
CDR3nt: TGTGCCAGCAGTTACTCGACGGGTTGGGGCACTGAAGCTTTCTTT

j_gene: TRBJ1-5
abundance: -
d_gene: TRBD1
v_gene: TRBV5-5
CDR3aa: CASSGGTDNQPQHF
CDR3nt: TGTGCCAGCAGTGGAGGGACAGATAATCAGCCCCAGCATTTT

j_gene: TRBJ2-3
abundance: -
d_gene: -
v_gene: TRBV7-2
CDR3aa: CASSLEWGADTQYF
CDR3nt: TGTGCCAGCAGCTTGGAGTGGGGGGCAGATACGCAGTATTTT

j_gene: TRBJ1-2
abundance: -
d_gene: -
v_gene: TRBV30
CDR3aa: CAWSIMAGGSYTF
CDR3nt: TGTGCCTGGAGTATCATGGCGGGGGGGAGCTACACCTTC

j_gene: TRBJ2-3
abundance: -
d_gene: -
v_gene: TRBV9
CDR3aa: CASSVALYTDTQYF
CDR3nt: TGTGCCAGCAGCGTAGCGCTATACACAGATACGCAGTATTTT

j_gene: TRBJ2-7
abundance: -
d_gene: -
v_gene: TRBV18
CDR3aa: CASSPPPGDYEQYF
CDR3nt: TGTGCCAGCTCACCACCCCCAGGGGACTACGAGCAGTACTTC

j_gene: TRBJ2-5
abundance: once
d_gene: TRBD2
v_gene: TRBV7-8
CDR3aa: CASSFSRGGRAGETQYF
CDR3nt: TGTGCCAGCAGCTTCTCACGCGGCGGGAGGGCGGGGGAGACCCAGTACTTC

j_gene: TRBJ1-2
abundance: -
d_gene: TRBD1
v_gene: TRBV28
CDR3aa: CASSLTGATTF
CDR3nt: TGTGCCAGCAGTTTGACAGGGGCCACCACCTTC

j_gene: TRBJ2-1
abundance: -
d_gene: -
v_gene: TRBV6-1
CDR3aa: CASNPTSSEQFF
CDR3nt: TGTGCCAGCAATCCGACTAGTAGTGAGCAGTTCTTC

j_gene: TRBJ1-2
abundance: once
d_gene: -
v_gene: TRBV28
CDR3aa: CASSLEHIYGYTF
CDR3nt: TGTGCCAGCAGTTTGGAACACATCTATGGCTACACCTTC

j_gene: TRBJ2-7
abundance: -
d_gene: TRBD2
v_gene: TRBV7-9
CDR3aa: CASSLTSGRTYEQYF
CDR3nt: TGTGCCAGCAGCTTGACTAGCGGGAGAACCTACGAGCAGTACTTC

j_gene: TRBJ2-7
abundance: -
d_gene: -
v_gene: TRBV7-3
CDR3aa: CASSPGGPSSYEQYF
CDR3nt: TGTGCCAGCAGCCCCGGGGGACCGAGCTCCTACGAGCAGTACTTC

j_gene: TRBJ2-2
abundance: -
d_gene: -
v_gene: TRBV4-3
CDR3aa: CASSQDPGANTGELFF
CDR3nt: TGCGCCAGCAGCCAAGATCCAGGAGCGAACACCGGGGAGCTGTTTTTT